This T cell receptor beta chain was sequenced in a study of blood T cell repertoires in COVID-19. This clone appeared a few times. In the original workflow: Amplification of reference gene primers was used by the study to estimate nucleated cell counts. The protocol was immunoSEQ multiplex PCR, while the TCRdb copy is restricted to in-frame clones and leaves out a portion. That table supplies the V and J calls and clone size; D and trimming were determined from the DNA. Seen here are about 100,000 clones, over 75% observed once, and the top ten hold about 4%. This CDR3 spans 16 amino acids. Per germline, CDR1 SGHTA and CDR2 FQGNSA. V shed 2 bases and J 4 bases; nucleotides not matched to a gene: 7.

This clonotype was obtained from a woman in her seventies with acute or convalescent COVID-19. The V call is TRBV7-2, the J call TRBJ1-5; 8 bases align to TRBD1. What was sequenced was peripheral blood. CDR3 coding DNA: TGTGCCAGCAGCTTAATCGGGACAGGACTAAATCAGCCCCAGCATTTT. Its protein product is CASSLIGTGLNQPQHF.